The TCR beta chain under discussion was sequenced for a study of T cells in Graves' hyperthyroidism and ophthalmopathy. General study results and limits: Most thyroid clonotypes with frequency above 0.001 were detected in blood.

This clonotype was detected many times. The antigen is undetermined. Criteria for exclusion of patients were uncontrolled infection, other autoimmune disease, pregnancy or lactation. Trimming cost V 4 bases and J 8 bases, with 15 bases left between them. The CDR3 runs to 14 residues. CDR1 and CDR2 from the germline V gene are LGHDT and YNNKEL (reference sequence). Amplified TCR beta CDR3 regions came from RNA transcripts. HTBI primers drove first-round RT-PCR of the TCR CDR3. TCRdb reprocessed the multiplex PCR reads with MiXCR, giving one entry per CDR3 protein. This sample has about 640,000 distinct CDR3 sequences, with approximately 14% found just once.

V and J are TRBV3-1 and TRBJ2-1; the D gene is possibly TRBD2 (5 bases). The clonotype comes from a woman between 50 and 59 years old with Graves' ophthalmopathy. Sequencing was done on a sample of blood. CDR3 nucleotide sequence: TGTGCCAGCAGCCGGCGACTACCTGGCGATGAGCAGTTCTTC. It yields the protein CASSRRLPGDEQFF.